A single sample is the source of the 26 T cell receptor beta chains below, sequenced in a study of metastatic and nonmetastatic thyroid tumors. TCRdb re-analyzed the PCR reads using MiXCR. The data show tens of thousands of clones, 20% seen once. No patient had received any treatment before thyroid surgery. The sample taken for sequencing was adjacent normal tissue. These receptors all come from a female donor with papillary thyroid cancer or a benign thyroid nodule (not recorded which). Some clones in this sample may be carry-over from other donors' samples.

This clone turned up a few times. The rearrangement joins TRBV6-1 to TRBJ1-2, with 7 bases identical to TRBD1. Germline-derived CDR1 and CDR2 are MNHNS and SASEGT. This CDR3 is 12 amino acids long. Trimming removed 7 bases from V and 6 bases from J; junction bases left unmatched: 5. The CDR3 protein is CASTTGVDGYTF. As DNA, the CDR3 is TGTGCCAGCACTACAGGGGTTGATGGCTACACCTTC.

This clone has at least ten counts. One end of the junction fails to match germline, which may point to a read error. The chain joins TRBV2 to TRBJ2-2; D gene unclear. This CDR3 has 15 residues. Germline V gives CDR1 SNHLY, CDR2 FYNNEI. The CDR3, as DNA: TGTGCCAGCAATGAAGGGTTGTCCGGTGTCGGGGAGCTGTTTTTT. It yields the protein CASNEGLSGVGELFF.

At least ten counts were recorded for this clone. The chain employs TRBV27 and TRBJ2-2, with D uncertain. The length of the CDR3 is 12 residues. Trimming shortened V by 4 bases and J by 8 bases, and 8 bases separated the two germline ends. Germline V gene sequence: CDR1 MNHEY, CDR2 SMNVEV (reference sequence). CDR3 in amino acids: CASSYRIGELFF. The DNA of the CDR3 is TGTGCCAGCAGTTATAGGATTGGGGAGCTGTTTTTT.

As to this clone: An end of the junction does not agree with germline; a read error may underlie this. The chain is built from TRBV4-1 and TRBJ2-1, with a tentative D call TRBD1 (5 bases). Germline assignment: CDR1 MGHRA and CDR2 YSYEKL. The CDR3 loop spans 13 amino acids. CDR3 residues: CVSSQGLRGDQFF. CDR3 coding DNA: TGCGTCAGCAGCCAAGGCTTAAGGGGTGATCAGTTCTTC.

The chain uses TRBV4-2 and TRBJ2-3; 7 nucleotides align to TRBD1. The CDR3 runs to 16 residues. V trimming: 5 bases; J trimming: 2 bases; junction bases outside the gene matches: 10. The germline V gene encodes CDR1 LGHNA and CDR2 YNFKEQ. The CDR3 DNA reads TGTGCCAGCAGCATACGACAGGGAACACACACAGATACGCAGTATTTT. It is translated as CASSIRQGTHTDTQYF.

This clone occurred a few times. At one end, the junction sequence differs from germline, possibly due to a read error. In the same sample, other DNA sequences code for this CDR3. The V gene is TRBV27, the J gene TRBJ2-3; unclear D gene. Germline V gene data show CDR1 as MNHEY and CDR2 as SMNVEV (reference sequence). This CDR3 is 11 amino acids long. The CDR3 DNA is TGCGCCAGCTCCCCTGGTGATACGCAGTATTTT. This codes for CASSPGDTQYF.

The chain joins TRBV7-3 to TRBJ2-2, with no clear D. This CDR3 is built from 13 residues. Germline lookup yields CDR1 SGHTA and CDR2 FQGTGA. The V gene lost 3 bases and the J gene lost 10 bases, with 12 bases spanning the gap. The CDR3 sequence is CASSFTYSVELFF. Here the CDR3 DNA reads TGTGCCAGCAGCTTTACTTATTCCGTGGAGCTGTTTTTT.

This clone was counted at least ten times. The chain links TRBV19 to TRBJ1-5; D is perhaps TRBD1 (6 bases). The germline V and J ends were trimmed by 4 bases and 4 bases, with 14 bases remaining between them. The CDR3 has 15 amino acids. Germline lookup yields CDR1 LNHDA and CDR2 SQIVND (reference sequence). The CDR3 loop is CASSTTWDINQPQHF. CDR3 DNA sequence: TGTGCCAGTAGTACCACTTGGGACATAAATCAGCCCCAGCATTTT.

This clone was seen repeatedly, ten times or more. The rearrangement uses TRBV11-1 and TRBJ2-1, with TRBD2 as a possible D gene (5 bases). The CDR3 is 17 amino acids. Germline V CDR1 and CDR2: SGHAT, FQDESV (reference sequence). Trimming removed 9 bases at V and 7 bases at J, with 28 bases between. The CDR3 DNA is TGTGCCAGTCTACCCCCAATTCTAGTAACGGGAACGAATGAGCAGTTCTTC. Protein: CASLPPILVTGTNEQFF.

This clone has ten or more counts. The rearrangement links TRBV27 to TRBJ2-3; 9 positions agree with TRBD2. The length of the CDR3 is 14 residues. Germline V CDR1 and CDR2: MNHEY, SMNVEV (reference sequence). V shed 5 bases and J 6 bases; nucleotides not matched to a gene: 6. In DNA form, the CDR3 reads TGTGCCAGCAGTATTAGCGGGAGAGGGGATACGCAGTATTTT. This encodes CASSISGRGDTQYF.

This clone was seen many times. A clone one base away is much larger, so this may be a read error. The chain links TRBV6-1 to TRBJ2-7; 7 bases align to TRBD2. The J segment lost 4 bases and the V segment lost 1 base, leaving 7 bases of the junction unmatched. Germline V gene sequence: CDR1 MNHNS, CDR2 SASEGT. There are 15 residues in the CDR3. CDR3 bases: TGTGCCAGCAGTGAAGGAGCTAGCGGTCCGTACGAGCAGTACTTC. It translates to CASSEGASGPYEQYF.

This clone was counted many times. V gene TRBV19 combines with J gene TRBJ2-4, with D possibly being TRBD1 (6 bases). V was shortened by 4 bases and J by 0 bases, with 13 bases between the two germline ends. This CDR3 spans 16 amino acids. Germline assignment: CDR1 LNHDA and CDR2 SQIVND (reference sequence). CDR3 nucleotides: TGTGCCAGTAGTAAAACGACAGGTTTAGCCAAAAACATTCAGTACTTC. This gives the protein CASSKTTGLAKNIQYF.

This clone was seen repeatedly, ten times or more. The rearrangement joins TRBV4-1 to TRBJ1-2; a possible D gene is TRBD1 (6 bases). CDR1 MGHRA and CDR2 YSYEKL come from the germline V gene. The V gene lost 4 bases and the J gene lost 0 bases, with 9 bases spanning the gap. This CDR3 is 14 amino acids long. The CDR3 loop reads CASSPTGTNYGYTF. CDR3 coding DNA: TGCGCCAGCAGCCCGACAGGCACTAACTATGGCTACACCTTC.

This sequence joins TRBV28 and TRBJ2-1, with TRBD1 matching over 10 bases. With V trimmed by 6 bases and J by 7 bases, 9 bases remained unmatched. The CDR3 contains 15 residues. Germline CDR1 and CDR2: MDHEN and SYDVKM. The CDR3, as DNA: TGTGCCAGCAGCGGGACAGGGGCTCAACAAAATGAGCAGTTCTTC. It yields the protein CASSGTGAQQNEQFF.

The sample holds many counts of this clone. This chain joins TRBV7-2 and TRBJ2-7, with 11 bases that match TRBD2. Germline V CDR1 and CDR2: SGHTA, FQGNSA. J lost 3 bases, V lost 5 bases, and 18 bases had no gene match. The CDR3 has 19 amino acids. CDR3 region: CASSPHPPRHLAGGYEQYF. The CDR3 DNA follows: TGTGCCAGCAGCCCACACCCTCCCCGACATCTAGCGGGGGGCTACGAGCAGTACTTC.

Ten or more counts support this clone. The rearrangement links TRBV9 to TRBJ1-5; 7 bases map to TRBD1. V was pared by 4 bases and J by 5 bases, with 12 bases of the junction left unmatched. CDR1 and CDR2 (germline): SGDLS, YYNGEE. This CDR3 is built from 16 residues. CDR3 bases: TGTGCCAGCAGCTACGGAACAGGGGATCCCTATCAGCCCCAGCATTTT. The encoded protein is CASSYGTGDPYQPQHF.

The chain employs TRBV5-1 and TRBJ2-3, with 12 positions matching TRBD2. CDR3 length equals 17 residues. Germline trimming cut 3 bases from V and 1 base from J; bases unmatched to any gene: 6. The germline gives CDR1 SGHRS, CDR2 YFSETQ. The CDR3 sequence is CASSSTSGGIGTDTQYF. Written as DNA, the CDR3 is TGCGCCAGCAGCTCTACTAGCGGGGGGATAGGCACAGATACGCAGTATTTT.

This clone was seen ten or more times. The CDR3 coding sequence is TGTGCCAGCAGCACCCGTCTGCGGGACCCGGCGGGGGATCAGCCCCAGCATTTT. Translating it yields CASSTRLRDPAGDQPQHF. The chain recombines TRBV5-4 with TRBJ1-5; possible D gene TRBD1, 5 bases. Trimming removed 4 bases from V and 5 bases from J, with 25 bases in between. The CDR3 consists of 18 residues. CDR1 and CDR2 from the germline V gene are SGHNT and YYREEE (reference sequence).

In the case of this clone: The junction differs from germline at one of its ends, possibly a read error. The chain uses TRBV11-2 and TRBJ1-2, with a weak D call TRBD1 (6 bases). This CDR3 spans 16 amino acids. From germline, CDR1 is SGHAT and CDR2 FQNNGV. The CDR3 nucleotides are TGTGCCAGCAGCTTAGACAGGGGACGGACGGTCTATGCCTACACCTTC. This translates into CASSLDRGRTVYAYTF.

The V call is TRBV10-3, the J call TRBJ1-3, with D unresolved. Germline-derived CDR1 and CDR2 are ENHRY and SYGVKD. V lost 0 bases, J lost 0 bases, and 9 bases lay in between. This CDR3 is built from 16 residues. In DNA form, the CDR3 reads TGTGCCATCAGTGAGTCACTGGCCGGCTCTGGAAACACCATATATTTT. The encoded protein is CAISESLAGSGNTIYF.

This clone appeared many times. The chain has TRBV4-3 and TRBJ1-2; D not certain. Germline CDR1 and CDR2: LGHNA and YSLEER. Trimming left V 0 bases short and J 8 bases short, with 13 bases between. This CDR3 spans 14 amino acids. In DNA form, the CDR3 reads TGCGCCAGCAGCCAAGACTCGGGGAGCCCGGGCTACACCTTC. Translated: CASSQDSGSPGYTF.

This chain joins TRBV20-1 and TRBJ1-1; D is perhaps TRBD1 (5 bases). The CDR3 consists of 16 residues. Germline CDR1 reads DFQATT; CDR2 reads SNEGSKA (reference sequence). Trimming removed 5 bases at V and 7 bases at J, with 26 bases between. The CDR3, as DNA: TGCAGTGCTCGTAGTGGGTGGATGGGGCGGGATAGTGAAGCTTTCTTT. It yields the protein CSARSGWMGRDSEAFF.

This clone was seen only a few times. The chain is built from TRBV19 and TRBJ1-3; possibly TRBD1 for D (6 bases). Germline CDR1 and CDR2: LNHDA and SQIVND (reference sequence). With 4 bases removed from V and 4 bases from J, the gap between germline ends came to 11 bases. CDR3 length: 14 amino acids. In DNA form, the CDR3 reads TGTGCCAGTAGTACCCCAGGGGCCGGAAACACCATATATTTT. Its protein product is CASSTPGAGNTIYF.

This clone showed up just a few times. This chain joins TRBV18 and TRBJ2-5; no reliable D call. Per the germline V gene, CDR1 is KGHSH and CDR2 is LQKENI. V was trimmed by 4 bases and J by 5 bases, leaving 17 bases between them. This CDR3 comprises 15 residues. The CDR3 DNA follows: TGTGCCAGCTCACTTTTACCCGTCCGGCGGGAGACCCAGTACTTC. Its protein is CASSLLPVRRETQYF.

The V gene is TRBV7-6, the J gene TRBJ2-6; D possibly corresponds to TRBD2 (7 bases). The CDR3 extends over 18 amino acids. Trimming stripped 5 bases from V and 5 bases from J, with 22 bases between. Germline V CDR1 and CDR2: SGHVS, FNYEAQ. The CDR3 is CASSPRRGQGSWANVLTF. The CDR3 coding sequence is TGTGCCAGCAGCCCTCGGCGGGGGCAAGGTTCTTGGGCCAACGTCCTGACTTTC.

This clone was counted at least ten times. CDR3 nucleotides: TGTGCCAGCAGCACCGGGACAGGCGTCTGGGATCGCAATCAGCCCCAGCATTTT. Encoded protein: CASSTGTGVWDRNQPQHF. This chain uses TRBV6-5 with TRBJ1-5; TRBD1 matches at 8 bases. Germline V gene sequence: CDR1 MNHEY, CDR2 SVGAGI. The CDR3 totals 18 residues. The V segment lost 6 bases and the J segment 2 bases; nucleotides outside the gene matches: 15.